The sequence of this T cell receptor beta chain was determined in a study of T cells in Graves' hyperthyroidism and ophthalmopathy (dated by TCRdb to the late 2010s). In terms of the full investigation: Peripheral blood samples were taken at the time of initial diagnosis, prior to any treatment. A discovery cohort of around 98 patients, about 44 with Graves' ophthalmopathy and about 58 with stable Graves' hyperthyroidism, was used to find distinguishing TCR V-J signatures. Prospective prediction of ophthalmopathy was tested in an independent validation cohort consisting of some 19 hyperthyroidism patients and 15 or so patients who later progressed to ophthalmopathy. The 100 or so discovery patients were randomly divided into training and test sets at a 7:3 ratio. In roughly six Graves' hyperthyroidism patients, the study also compared T-cell repertoires from thyroid tissue with T-cell repertoires from blood. After blood sampling, hyperthyroidism patients were treated with methimazole at a starting dose of 30 mg daily, and ophthalmopathy patients were treated with high-dose intravenous methylprednisolone. The paper reports TCR Vbeta CDR3 sequencing of some 140 peripheral blood samples: 43 ophthalmopathy, under 80 hyperthyroidism and 17 progressor patients.

The research as a whole found: No statistical method was used to set the sample size in advance, and investigators knew the group allocation. In validation, progression to ophthalmopathy was predicted by the model with roughly 69% sensitivity and about 72% specificity, a median of approximately 6.5 months before onset. Most expanded thyroid clonotypes (frequency above 0.001) were also detected in blood, a finding suggesting that blood repertoires may reflect thyroid immune responses. A model built on a 13 V-J signature distinguished ophthalmopathy from stable hyperthyroidism, reaching 85% to 90% sensitivity and 81.08% specificity in cross-validation and 80%/75% in testing.

From its cysteine to its phenylalanine, the CDR3 spans 15 amino acids. Solely the CDR3 DNA is kept, with 45 bases framed from the first base. Looking up the germline V gene yields CDR1 SNHLY and CDR2 FYNNEI. V is pared back by 2 bases and J by 7 bases, with 14 bases lying between the germline termini. The TCR beta CDR3 regions were amplified from RNA transcripts. A first-round RT-PCR of the TCR CDR3 used the HTBI primer set with the Qiagen OneStep RT-PCR kit. Libraries were constructed in a second round of multiplex PCR, after which size selection and purification were carried out. Libraries were sequenced paired-end with 100 bp reads on an Illumina HiSeq2000. The authors' pipeline ran thus. Raw data were processed with SOAPnuke, discarding reads with adapters, uncalled bases, mean Phred below 15, or no exact constant-primer or identifier match. COPE v1.2.5 was used to merge high-quality paired reads, and clonotypes were defined as unique nucleotide sequences. MiTCR v1.1 was used to align clonotypes to the IMGT TRBV, TRBD and TRBJ reference segments. The analysis was restricted to V-J combinations with a frequency above 0.0001, which together covered roughly 99% of the repertoires. The TCS score was defined as the ratio of F50 (clonal expansion) to E x V (chaos), calculated using BLOSUM62-based TCRdist between CDR3 peptides within each V-J. Welch's t-statistics and random forest reduced 500 to 650 V-J features to 13, which were used in a naive Bayes classifier (R e1071). Using fastp trimming at Q25 and MiXCR clonotype assembly, TCRdb reanalyzed the public sequencing data and kept in-frame beta chains. One record per CDR3 amino acid sequence lists the most common genes and DNA. In this record, the V and J calls reflect TCRdb's handling and not the investigators' own analysis. This sample is represented by about 380,000 distinct CDR3 sequences; about 18% of them were singletons. Jointly, the top ten make up 40% of the sample.

This clonotype was counted at least ten times. Its recognized antigen is unknown. Base qualities are missing; no much larger clone stands one base away. Ophthalmopathy patients had moderately to severely active disease, Clinical Activity Score of at least 3, NOSPECS grade of at least 4, and duration under 3 months. The study excluded patients with uncontrolled infections, other autoimmune diseases, pregnancy or lactation. Diagnoses were based on clinical symptoms, serum thyroxine and TRAb, thyroid ultrasound and orbital computed tomography. PBMCs were isolated from 8 to 10 ml of fresh peripheral blood by Ficoll-Paque density gradient centrifugation. Trizol reagent was used to extract total RNA, and RNA quality was then checked on an Agilent 2100 Bioanalyzer.

Input material: blood. The chain is made from TRBV2 and TRBJ2-2; a confident D gene designation cannot be given. This sequence was found in a man aged 18 to 29 with Graves' ophthalmopathy. The encoded CDR3 is CASSEIRAEGGELFF. The nucleotide sequence reads as follows: TGTGCCAGCAGTGAAATTCGGGCTGAAGGCGGGGAGCTGTTTTTT.